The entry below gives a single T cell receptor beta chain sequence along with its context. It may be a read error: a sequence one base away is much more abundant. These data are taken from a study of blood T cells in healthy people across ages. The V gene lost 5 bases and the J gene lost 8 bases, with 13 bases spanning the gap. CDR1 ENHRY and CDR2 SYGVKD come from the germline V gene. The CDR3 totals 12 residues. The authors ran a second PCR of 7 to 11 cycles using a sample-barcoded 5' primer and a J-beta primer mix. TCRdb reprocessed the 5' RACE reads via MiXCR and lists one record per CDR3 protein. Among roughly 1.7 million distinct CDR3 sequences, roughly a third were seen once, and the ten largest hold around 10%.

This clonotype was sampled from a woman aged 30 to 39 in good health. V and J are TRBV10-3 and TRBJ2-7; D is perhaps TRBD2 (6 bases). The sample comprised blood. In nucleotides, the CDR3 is TGTGCCATCAGTCGGGAGAGGTACAAGCAGTACTTC. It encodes CAISRERYKQYF.